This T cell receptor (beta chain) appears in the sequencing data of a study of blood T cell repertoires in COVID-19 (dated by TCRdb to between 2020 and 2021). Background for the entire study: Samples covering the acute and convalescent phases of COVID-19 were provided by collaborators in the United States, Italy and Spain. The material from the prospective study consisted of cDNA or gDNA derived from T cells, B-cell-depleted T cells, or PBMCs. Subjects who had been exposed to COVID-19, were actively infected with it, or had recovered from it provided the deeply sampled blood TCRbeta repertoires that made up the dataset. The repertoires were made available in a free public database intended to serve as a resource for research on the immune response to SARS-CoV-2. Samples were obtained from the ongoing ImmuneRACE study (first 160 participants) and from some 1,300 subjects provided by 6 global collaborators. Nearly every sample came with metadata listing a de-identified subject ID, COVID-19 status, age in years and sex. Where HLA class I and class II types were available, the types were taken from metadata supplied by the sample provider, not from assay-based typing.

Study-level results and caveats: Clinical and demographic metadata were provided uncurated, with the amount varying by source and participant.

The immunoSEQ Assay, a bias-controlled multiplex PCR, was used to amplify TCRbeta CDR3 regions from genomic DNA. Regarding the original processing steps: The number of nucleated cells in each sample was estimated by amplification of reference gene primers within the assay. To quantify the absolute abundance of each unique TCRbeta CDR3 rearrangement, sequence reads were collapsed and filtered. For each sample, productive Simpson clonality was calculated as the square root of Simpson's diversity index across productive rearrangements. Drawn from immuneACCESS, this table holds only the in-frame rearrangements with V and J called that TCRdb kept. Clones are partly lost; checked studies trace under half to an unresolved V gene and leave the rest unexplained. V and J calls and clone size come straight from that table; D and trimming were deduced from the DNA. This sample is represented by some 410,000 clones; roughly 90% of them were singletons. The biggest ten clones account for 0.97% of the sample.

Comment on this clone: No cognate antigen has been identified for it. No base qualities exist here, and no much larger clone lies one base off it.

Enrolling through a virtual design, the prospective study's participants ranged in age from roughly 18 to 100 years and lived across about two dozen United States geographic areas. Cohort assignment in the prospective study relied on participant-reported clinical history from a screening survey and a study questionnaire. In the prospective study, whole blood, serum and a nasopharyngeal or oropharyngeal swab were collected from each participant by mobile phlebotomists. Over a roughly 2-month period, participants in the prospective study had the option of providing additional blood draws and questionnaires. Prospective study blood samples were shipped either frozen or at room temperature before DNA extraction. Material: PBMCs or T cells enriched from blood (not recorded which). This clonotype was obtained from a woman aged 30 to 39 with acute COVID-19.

The CDR3 here reads CASVRDPVAGELFF. The base sequence is TGTGCCAGCGTGCGGGACCCAGTTGCCGGGGAGCTGTTTTTT. The chain links TRBV6-5 with TRBJ2-2, with TRBD2 as a weak D call on 6 bases. V is pared back by 8 bases and J by 6 bases, with 16 bases lying between the germline termini. The germline V gene yields MNHEY for CDR1 and SVGAGI for CDR2. Inclusive of the bounding cysteine and phenylalanine, the CDR3 is 14 residues long. The CDR3 DNA has 42 bases and is translated from base 1.